Sequencing of this T cell receptor beta chain was carried out in a study of regulatory T cells in long-lasting Graves disease. This clonotype was seen only a few times. Its antigen is not identified. Whole-study results and caveats: Favored usage of TRBV28, TRBJ1-2 and TRBJ2-5 was recorded in persistent disease. Newly diagnosed patients had higher TCR diversity than persistent Graves' patients did. Not thyroid tissue but only peripheral blood was studied.

Time point denoted: newly diagnosed GD, antithyroid drugs for less than 3 months. Generation of the TCR library employed RNA extracted from PBMCs. The CDR3 covers 14 residues. V shed 0 bases and J shed 6 bases, with 12 bases lying between them. CDR1 is LNHNV and CDR2 is YYDKDF in the germline V gene (reference sequence). Arm-PCR of CDR3 regions and iRepertoire HTBI primers were used to build TCR beta libraries. TCRdb reprocessed the multiplex PCR reads with MiXCR, giving one entry per CDR3 protein. The sample records 550,000 to 650,000 distinct CDR3 sequences, roughly 15% being singletons. These records were also assigned to another study, of T cells in Graves' hyperthyroidism and ophthalmopathy.

The sequence came from a man aged 18-30 years with Graves disease. J is TRBJ2-7 and V is TRBV15; D is ambiguous. The sample in question was peripheral blood mononuclear cells (PBMCs), obtained at new diagnosis, from a patient treated with antithyroid drugs. The CDR3 here is CATSRDLLAGEQYF. The CDR3 DNA follows: TGTGCCACCAGCAGAGATCTTTTAGCTGGCGAGCAGTACTTC. Full variable domain (rest looked up from reference TRBV15 and TRBJ2-7): DAMVIQNPRYQVTQFGKPVTLSCSQTLNHNVMYWYQQKSSQAPKLLFHYYDKDFNNEADTPDNFQSRRPNTSFCFLDIRSPGLGDTAMYLCATSRDLLAGEQYFGPGTRLTVT.